This record looks at one T cell receptor beta chain sequence and its context. The antigen remains undetermined. The data belong to a study of shared clonotypes between healthy human individuals. Study as a whole: Aged 18 to 49, the donors were a couple of women and three men.

Roughly 200 ng DNA, about 33,000 T cell genomes, went into each sorted-subset replicate PCR. Profiled with immunoSEQ multiplex PCR; TCRdb holds only in-frame clones, not every one. This sample has more than 1,200,000 clones, with approximately 98.5% found just once. CD4+ cell separation produced CD45RA+ naive and CD45RA-negative memory subsets. The study, taken as a whole, reports: Generation probabilities of non-shared clonotypes were lower (relative to those shared by all four donors).

Sequencing input: naive CD4+ T cells sorted from blood. Documented subset: CD45RA+ positively selected. The receptor comes from a man younger than 40 in good health.

This CDR3 reads CASSEVTGTVQFF. The CDR3 nucleotides are TGCGCCAGCAGTGAAGTTACCGGGACAGTACAGTTCTTC. This chain uses TRBV10-1 with TRBJ2-1; 7 positions match TRBD1. Trimming cost V 3 bases and J 13 bases; bases outside gene matches: 9. The CDR3 is 13 amino acids. Germline assignment: CDR1 WNHNN and CDR2 SYGVQD (reference sequence).